These 30 T cell receptor beta chains share one sample of origin, sequenced in a study of cytomegalovirus exposure and HLA in healthy donors. 13 Jbeta primers and 60 Vbeta primers were used for the PCR. The data were produced by immunoSEQ multiplex PCR, yet TCRdb's version contains in-frame clones alone and is incomplete. This repertoire shows roughly 180,000 clones, around a tenth found once; its top ten account for 1% to 1.5%. The specimen was PBMCs. The receptors were sampled from a woman in her twenties or thirties in good health and CMV-seropositive.

The chain couples TRBV19 to TRBJ1-5; D ambiguous. Germline values: CDR1 LNHDA, CDR2 SQIVND (reference sequence). This CDR3 region has 16 residues. The V end was cut by 6 bases, the J end by 6 bases, with 21 bases between. In DNA, the CDR3 is TGTGCCAGTAGGTTGGAGGGCAAAGGAGAGGGTCAGCCCCAGCATTTT. It encodes CASRLEGKGEGQPQHF.

This chain uses TRBV18 with TRBJ1-3, with 9 bases matching TRBD1. Germline values: CDR1 KGHSH, CDR2 LQKENI. V trimming: 3 bases; J trimming: 2 bases; junction bases outside the gene matches: 5. The CDR3 extends over 16 amino acids. CDR3 sequence: CASSPLDRGAGNTIYF. The CDR3 DNA reads TGTGCCAGCTCACCTCTGGACAGGGGCGCTGGAAACACCATATATTTT.

This clone was observed a few times. V is TRBV7-9 and J is TRBJ2-1; 7 bases line up with TRBD2. The CDR3 totals 17 residues. The germline gives CDR1 SEHNR, CDR2 FQNEAQ (reference sequence). V lost 0 bases and J lost 4; bases outside the gene matches: 9. The CDR3 reads CASSLAARRERYNEQFF. DNA of the CDR3: TGTGCCAGCAGCTTAGCGGCTCGGCGGGAGAGGTACAATGAGCAGTTCTTC. Full variable domain (outside the CDR3, taken from reference TRBV7-9 and TRBJ2-1): DTGVSQNPRHKITKRGQNVTFRCDPISEHNRLYWYRQTLGQGPEFLTYFQNEAQLEKSRLLSDRFSAERPKGSFSTLEIQRTEQGDSAMYLCASSLAARRERYNEQFFGPGTRLTVL.

The rearrangement links TRBV20-1 to TRBJ2-5; 8 bases map to TRBD2. The length of the CDR3 is 11 residues. In germline, CDR1 is DFQATT, CDR2 SNEGSKA (reference sequence). The junction had 4 bases not matched to a gene; V was cut back by 8 bases and J by 5 bases. The CDR3: CSFLAGETQYF. CDR3 nucleotides: TGCAGTTTTTTAGCGGGGGAGACCCAGTACTTC.

A few counts support this clone. J is TRBJ2-2 and V is TRBV6-6; perhaps TRBD1 as D (7 bases). Germline V gives CDR1 MNHNY, CDR2 SVGAGI (reference sequence). The V end was cut by 4 bases, the J end by 5 bases, with 14 bases between. The CDR3 consists of 15 residues. CDR3 region: CASSWGAGGTGELFF. DNA for the CDR3: TGTGCCAGCAGTTGGGGGGCAGGGGGTACCGGGGAGCTGTTTTTT.

A few counts support this clone. The chain carries TRBV30 and TRBJ2-3, with D perhaps matching TRBD2 (6 bases). The CDR3 covers 13 residues. Per germline, CDR1 GTSNPN and CDR2 SVGIG (reference sequence). V was shortened by 1 base and J by 8 bases, with 13 bases between the two germline ends. CDR3 in DNA: TGTGCCTGGAGTGGAGGGACTCGGACTACGCAGTATTTT. Protein: CAWSGGTRTTQYF.

In this sample, this clone turned up a few times. The gene calls are TRBV5-1 and TRBJ1-1; TRBD1 is a possible D gene (5 bases). Germline values: CDR1 SGHRS, CDR2 YFSETQ. V lost 2 bases and J 0 bases, leaving 11 bases between the germline ends. CDR3 length: 15 residues. In DNA, the CDR3 is TGCGCCAGCAGCTTACAGGAGTGGGTGAACACTGAAGCTTTCTTT. Translation gives CASSLQEWVNTEAFF. Looking up the rest from reference TRBV5-1 and TRBJ1-1 gives the full variable domain: KAGVTQTPRYLIKTRGQQVTLSCSPISGHRSVSWYQQTPGQGLQFLFEYFSETQRNKGNFPGRFSGRQFSNSRSEMNVSTLELGDSALYLCASSLQEWVNTEAFFGQGTRLTVV.

This clone was counted between two and nine times. This chain connects TRBV2 to TRBJ2-4; TRBD1 matches 11 bases. CDR1 SNHLY and CDR2 FYNNEI come from the germline V gene. The junction had 6 bases not matched to a gene; V was cut back by 2 bases and J by 3 bases. The CDR3 totals 17 residues. Here the CDR3 reads CASSERTGGVDKNIQYF. For the CDR3, the DNA is TGTGCCAGCAGTGAACGGACAGGGGGCGTTGACAAAAACATTCAGTACTTC.

The chain recombines TRBV28 with TRBJ1-2; 8 nucleotides line up with TRBD1. Germline CDR1 and CDR2: MDHEN and SYDVKM. Trimming took 7 bases from V and 4 from J; bases not matched to a gene: 5. The CDR3 is 13 amino acids. As DNA, the CDR3 is TGTGCCAGCACTACGGGACAGGCCTATGGCTACACCTTC. Translation gives CASTTGQAYGYTF.

The J gene is TRBJ2-4, the V gene TRBV6-6, with D perhaps TRBD1 (5 bases). This CDR3 has 14 residues. V was trimmed by 7 bases and J by 0 bases, leaving 10 bases between them. Germline V gene data show CDR1 as MNHNY and CDR2 as SVGAGI (reference sequence). CDR3 residues: CASTDSLAKNIQYF. In nucleotides, the CDR3 is TGTGCCAGCACCGACAGTCTAGCCAAAAACATTCAGTACTTC.

This clone has more than one count but fewer than ten. V gene TRBV9 combines with J gene TRBJ2-2; possible D gene TRBD2, 6 bases. The CDR3 runs to 13 residues. Looked up from germline, CDR1 is SGDLS and CDR2 is YYNGEE. V was clipped by 0 bases and J by 7 bases, with 7 bases between them. The CDR3 nucleotides read TGTGCCAGCAGCGTAGAGGAGGGCGGGGAGCTGTTTTTT. Translated, it gives CASSVEEGGELFF.

V gene TRBV5-1 combines with J gene TRBJ2-7; TRBD2 might be the D (5 bases). Looked up from germline, CDR1 is SGHRS and CDR2 is YFSETQ. Trimming took 3 bases from V and 0 from J, leaving 19 bases between them. This CDR3 has 17 amino acids. The CDR3 DNA is TGCGCCAGCAGCTATGTGGGAGTCAATGGGCCCTCCTACGAGCAGTACTTC. Translating it yields CASSYVGVNGPSYEQYF.

This chain uses TRBV6-1 with TRBJ1-1; D gene uncertain. The V gene lost 8 bases and the J gene lost 0 bases, with 7 bases spanning the gap. CDR3 length: 12 residues. CDR1 and CDR2 (germline): MNHNS, SASEGT. The CDR3 loop is CASLRVNTEAFF. The CDR3 DNA reads as TGTGCCAGCTTACGGGTGAACACTGAAGCTTTCTTT.

This clone came up a few times. The rearrangement joins TRBV25-1 to TRBJ2-7; 7 positions match TRBD1. The length of the CDR3 is 13 residues. V lost 5 bases and J lost 0; bases outside the gene matches: 1. Germline CDR1 is MGHDK and CDR2 is SYGVNS. The CDR3 coding sequence is TGTGCCAGCAGTTGGACAGGCTCCTACGAGCAGTACTTC. Residues: CASSWTGSYEQYF.

Only a few counts were recorded for this clone. The V gene is TRBV18, the J gene TRBJ1-3, with 7 bases fitting TRBD1. CDR3 size: 15 residues. CDR1 and CDR2 (germline): KGHSH, LQKENI. The V gene end was trimmed by 3 bases and the J gene end by 2 bases; junction bases not matched to a gene: 4. In nucleotides, the CDR3 is TGTGCCAGCTCACCCGGACAGGTCCCTGGAAACACCATATATTTT. The encoded protein is CASSPGQVPGNTIYF.

This chain uses TRBV7-3 with TRBJ2-1, with TRBD2 matching over 7 bases. There are 14 residues in the CDR3. Germline V gene data show CDR1 as SGHTA and CDR2 as FQGTGA. Unmatched junction bases numbered 4, after V lost 2 bases and J lost 6 bases. CDR3 amino acids: CASSLAGVRNEQFF. CDR3 nucleotides: TGTGCCAGCAGCTTAGCGGGGGTCCGCAATGAGCAGTTCTTC.

The chain uses TRBV6-1 and TRBJ1-2, with 10 bases matching TRBD1. Germline CDR1 reads MNHNS; CDR2 reads SASEGT. The CDR3 covers 16 residues. Trimming removed 2 bases from V and 6 bases from J; junction bases left unmatched: 9. This chain's CDR3 is CASSEISTGGGDGYTF. As DNA, the CDR3 is TGTGCCAGCAGTGAAATATCGACAGGGGGCGGGGATGGCTACACCTTC.

The table lists this clone with a few counts. The chain uses TRBV28 and TRBJ1-3, with 9 nucleotides matching TRBD1. With V trimmed by 5 bases and J by 2 bases, 7 bases remained unmatched. CDR3 length equals 16 residues. CDR1 is MDHEN and CDR2 is SYDVKM in the germline V gene. The CDR3 DNA follows: TGTGCCAGCAGTGGGGACAGGGAAGGGACTGGAAACACCATATATTTT. The encoded protein is CASSGDREGTGNTIYF.

In DNA form, the CDR3 reads TGTGCCAGCTCACTTGGACTGACAGGGGGTCTTAATGGCTACACCTTC. Translated, it gives CASSLGLTGGLNGYTF. The chain couples TRBV18 to TRBJ1-2, with 9 positions matching TRBD1. The CDR3 runs 16 residues. J gave up 6 bases and V 4 bases, and 12 bases lay outside the gene matches. Per the germline V gene, CDR1 is KGHSH and CDR2 is LQKENI.

The J gene is TRBJ1-5, the V gene TRBV23-1; D gene ambiguous. TRBV23-1 carries the ORF label, with uncertain function. The CDR3 is 13 amino acids. V was cut by 0 bases and J by 5 bases, with 5 bases left in between. The CDR3 spells CASSQSRDQPQHF. Here the CDR3 DNA reads TGCGCCAGCAGTCAATCTCGGGATCAGCCCCAGCATTTT.

This clone was picked up a small number of times. The chain has TRBV7-9 and TRBJ1-1; no clear D gene. The CDR3 runs 13 residues. V lost 2 bases and J 1 base, leaving 5 bases between the germline ends. Germline CDR1 is SEHNR and CDR2 is FQNEAQ (reference sequence). As DNA, the CDR3 is TGTGCCAGCAGCTTAACAGCGAACACTGAAGCTTTCTTT. It codes for CASSLTANTEAFF.

V usage is TRBV28 and J usage is TRBJ1-2; weak D call: TRBD1 (5 bases). Germline V lookup: CDR1 MDHEN, CDR2 SYDVKM. V lost 5 bases and J 9 bases, leaving 22 bases between the germline ends. The CDR3 covers 15 residues. The CDR3 bases are TGTGCCAGCAGTCTACAGGCCTCTACAATAATCAGCTACACCTTC. This encodes CASSLQASTIISYTF.

V usage is TRBV6-5 and J usage is TRBJ2-1, with 7 bases matching TRBD2. CDR1 is MNHEY, CDR2 SVGAGI, per germline. Unmatched junction bases numbered 5, after V lost 6 bases and J lost 6 bases. The CDR3 contains 13 residues. This chain's CDR3 is CASSKGLTNEQFF. The CDR3 bases are TGTGCCAGCAGCAAGGGACTAACCAATGAGCAGTTCTTC.

V gene TRBV13 combines with J gene TRBJ2-1; the D gene is possibly TRBD2 (5 bases). This CDR3 has 18 amino acids. Germline V gene sequence: CDR1 PRHDT, CDR2 FYEKMQ (reference sequence). Between the trimmed V and J ends, which lost 2 bases and 1 base, there was a span of 18 bases. The CDR3: CASSLMSGIDMSYNEQFF. CDR3 bases: TGTGCCAGCAGCTTAATGTCCGGGATAGATATGTCCTACAATGAGCAGTTCTTC.

This clone was counted only a few times. This chain links TRBV6-5 with TRBJ2-1, with 7 positions matching TRBD2. The junction had 9 bases not matched to a gene; V was cut back by 0 bases and J by 10 bases. From germline, CDR1 is MNHEY and CDR2 SVGAGI. CDR3 length: 15 amino acids. This chain's CDR3 is CASSYSRGGGREQFF. The CDR3 DNA reads as TGTGCCAGCAGTTACTCCCGGGGCGGCGGGAGAGAGCAGTTCTTC.

This chain joins TRBV4-1 and TRBJ2-1; weak D call: TRBD2 (5 bases). Germline CDR1 reads MGHRA; CDR2 reads YSYEKL. V was trimmed by 4 bases and J by 4 bases, leaving 14 bases between them. CDR3 length: 15 amino acids. As DNA, the CDR3 is TGCGCCAGCAGCCTTAGATACGGGGTATACAATGAGCAGTTCTTC. It is translated as CASSLRYGVYNEQFF.

A few counts support this clone. This chain links TRBV5-6 with TRBJ1-1, with 8 nucleotides matching TRBD1. J was trimmed by 1 base and V by 4 bases; bases with no gene match: 12. CDR3 size: 17 residues. Germline CDR1 and CDR2: SGHDT and YYEEEE. The CDR3 spells CASSPGPTGAENTEAFF. Written as DNA, the CDR3 is TGTGCCAGCAGCCCCGGACCGACAGGGGCGGAGAACACTGAAGCTTTCTTT.

This clone was counted a few times. The chain employs TRBV21-1 and TRBJ2-7; the DNA was not compared with TRBD2, the D call given in the table. TRBV21-1 corresponds to a pseudogene. The CDR3 consists of 13 residues. Written as DNA, the CDR3 is TGTGCCCCTGGATGTAAGAGGCGGGACGAGCAGTACTTC. Translation gives CAPGCKRRDEQYF.

V usage is TRBV6-5 and J usage is TRBJ2-5; TRBD1 is a possible D gene (6 bases). Trimming pared 9 bases from V and 6 bases from J, leaving 17 bases between. The CDR3 sequence is 13 residues long. Germline values: CDR1 MNHEY, CDR2 SVGAGI. CDR3 region: CASTKTGFQTQYF. In DNA form, the CDR3 reads TGTGCCAGTACGAAAACAGGGTTCCAGACCCAGTACTTC.

For this clone: The junction shows a germline mismatch at one end, possibly a read error. This chain links TRBV19 with TRBJ1-1; the match to TRBD1 covers 7 bases. CDR1 is LNHDA and CDR2 is SQIVND in the germline V gene (reference sequence). The CDR3 runs to 15 residues. The DNA for the CDR3 is TGTGCCAGTCGTATTACCGGGACAGAAAACACTGAAGCTTTCTTT. Translated, it gives CASRITGTENTEAFF. Variable domain in full (rest from reference TRBV19 and TRBJ1-1): DGGITQSPKYLFRKEGQNVTLSCEQNLNHDAMYWYRQDPGQGLRLIYYSQIVNDFQKGDIAEGYSVSREKKESFPLTVTSAQKNPTAFYLCASRITGTENTEAFFGQGTRLTVV.